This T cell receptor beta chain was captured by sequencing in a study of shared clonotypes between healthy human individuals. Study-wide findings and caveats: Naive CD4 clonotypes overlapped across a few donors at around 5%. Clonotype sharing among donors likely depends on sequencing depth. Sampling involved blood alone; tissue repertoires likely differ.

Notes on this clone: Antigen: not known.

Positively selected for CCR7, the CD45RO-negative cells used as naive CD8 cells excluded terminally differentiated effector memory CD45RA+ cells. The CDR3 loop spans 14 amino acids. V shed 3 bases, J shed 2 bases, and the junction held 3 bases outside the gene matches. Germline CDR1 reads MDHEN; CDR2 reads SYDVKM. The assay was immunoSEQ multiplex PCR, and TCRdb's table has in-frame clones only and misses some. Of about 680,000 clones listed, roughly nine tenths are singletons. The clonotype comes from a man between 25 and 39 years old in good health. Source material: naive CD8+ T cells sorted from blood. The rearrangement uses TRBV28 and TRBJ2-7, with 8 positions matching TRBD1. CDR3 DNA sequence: TGTGCCAGCAGTTTCAGGGGGCGAACCTACGAGCAGTACTTC. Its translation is CASSFRGRTYEQYF. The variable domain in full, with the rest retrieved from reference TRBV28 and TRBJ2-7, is DVKVTQSSRYLVKRTGEKVFLECVQDMDHENMFWYRQDPGLGLRLIYFSYDVKMKEKGDIPEGYSVSREKKERFSLILESASTNQTSMYLCASSFRGRTYEQYFGPGTRLTVT.